One sample yielded the 3 T cell receptor beta chains listed below, sequenced in a study of blood T cell repertoires in COVID-19. Clones were sequenced by immunoSEQ multiplex PCR, and TCRdb holds only the in-frame ones, with some missing. The table shows under 250,000 clones, with approximately 84% occurring only once. Sequencing used peripheral blood. Receptors were obtained from a man in his fifties with active or convalescent COVID-19.

This CDR3 reads CASSQRDRSGYTF. Written as DNA, the CDR3 is TGTGCCAGCAGCCAGCGGGACAGGTCTGGCTACACCTTC. This sequence joins TRBV3-1 (or the pseudogene TRBV3-2) and TRBJ1-2; TRBD1 agrees at 8 bases. Losses at the gene ends were 3 bases for V and 7 bases for J; bases not matched to a gene: 4. The CDR3 is 13 residues long. Germline V lookup: CDR1 LGHDT, CDR2 YNNKEL (reference sequence).

J is TRBJ1-2 and V is TRBV7-8; D is possibly TRBD1 (5 bases). Trimming removed 5 bases at V and 7 bases at J, with 17 bases between. Germline values: CDR1 SGHVS, CDR2 FQNEAQ. The CDR3 loop spans 14 amino acids. CDR3 sequence reads: CASSPGGVIGGYTF. Written as DNA, the CDR3 is TGTGCCAGCAGCCCTGGGGGGGTAATAGGTGGCTACACCTTC.

The CDR3 region has the DNA TGTGCCAGCAGCATTCCTTCCCGGACGGGAGTCTCTGGAAACACCATATATTTT. Its translation: CASSIPSRTGVSGNTIYF. The J gene is TRBJ1-3, the V gene TRBV25-1; D ambiguous. V lost 6 bases and J lost 0, with 21 bases in between. The CDR3 runs to 18 residues. Germline CDR1 MGHDK, CDR2 SYGVNS.